Listed here are 16 T cell receptor beta chains from one sample, sequenced in a study of shared clonotypes between healthy human individuals. Repertoires were generated with immunoSEQ multiplex PCR, while TCRdb's copy carries only in-frame clones and drops some. The sample includes 1,400,000 or so clones, 98% of them seen just once. Sequencing was done on a sample of naive CD4+ T cells sorted from blood. Subset described: CD45RA+ positively selected. The receptors were sampled from a man under 40 in good health.

V and J are TRBV7-9 and TRBJ2-7; TRBD1 or TRBD2 may be the D gene (5 bases each). Trimming took off 1 base at V and 3 bases at J, with 13 bases between the two ends. The CDR3 contains 15 residues. Germline values: CDR1 SEHNR, CDR2 FQNEAQ (reference sequence). CDR3 sequence: CASSLVGGPIYEQYF. CDR3 bases: TGTGCCAGCAGCTTAGTTGGGGGACCCATCTACGAGCAGTACTTC.

The gene calls are TRBV6-1 and TRBJ2-7; D might be TRBD2 (5 bases). The CDR3 covers 14 residues. Per the germline V gene, CDR1 is MNHNS and CDR2 is SASEGT. With 5 bases removed from V and 8 bases from J, the gap between germline ends came to 19 bases. The CDR3 DNA is TGTGCCAGCAGTTATAACCCCGGGGATAACAAGCAGTACTTC. This gives the protein CASSYNPGDNKQYF.

Here the CDR3 DNA reads TGTGCCAGCAGCTTATTCCAGACAGGGGTCGGTTTATACAATGAGCAGTTCTTC. Protein sequence: CASSLFQTGVGLYNEQFF. V gene TRBV7-6 combines with J gene TRBJ2-1, with 8 bases lining up with TRBD1. Germline V gives CDR1 SGHVS, CDR2 FNYEAQ. This CDR3 is built from 18 residues. Trimming removed 2 bases from V and 4 bases from J; junction bases left unmatched: 13.

V is TRBV6-1 and J is TRBJ1-4; possible D gene TRBD1, 6 bases. Germline values: CDR1 MNHNS, CDR2 SASEGT. This CDR3 has 14 residues. Between the trimmed V and J ends, which lost 6 bases and 8 bases, there was a span of 16 bases. CDR3 sequence: CASRRGGGDEKLFF. The CDR3 DNA is TGTGCCAGCAGGAGAGGGGGAGGGGACGAAAAACTGTTTTTT.

J is TRBJ2-7 and V is TRBV9; 9 bases match TRBD1. This CDR3 has 14 residues. The V and J ends lost 7 bases and 2 bases, in that order; junction bases with no gene match: 7. CDR1 is SGDLS, CDR2 YYNGEE, per germline. The CDR3, as DNA: TGTGCCAGCGCTCGGGGACAGGGAGCCTACGAGCAGTACTTC. This translates into CASARGQGAYEQYF.

This clone was seen only once. The V and J genes are TRBV7-7 and TRBJ2-1; 9 bases align to TRBD1. The CDR3 length is 16 residues. The V and J ends lost 5 bases and 2 bases, in that order; junction bases with no gene match: 7. CDR1 and CDR2 (germline): SSHAT, FNYEAQ (reference sequence). The CDR3 DNA is TGTGCCAGCAGCCCTCGGACAGGGGTGGCCTACAATGAGCAGTTCTTC. As protein: CASSPRTGVAYNEQFF.

The chain carries TRBV4-1 and TRBJ1-2; TRBD1 might be the D (5 bases). V was trimmed by 4 bases and J by 7 bases, leaving 16 bases between them. CDR1 and CDR2 from the germline V gene are MGHRA and YSYEKL. This CDR3 comprises 14 residues. The CDR3 is CASSPRRGTPGYTF. The DNA for the CDR3 is TGCGCCAGCAGCCCCAGGCGGGGGACGCCTGGCTACACCTTC.

The genes are TRBV14 and TRBJ2-7; TRBD1 agrees at 11 bases. Per the germline V gene, CDR1 is SGHDN and CDR2 is FVKESK. This CDR3 has 13 residues. J was trimmed by 6 bases and V by 3 bases; bases with no gene match: 1. CDR3 DNA: TGTGCCAGCAGCCAGGGGACAGGGGGCGAGCAGTACTTC. Residues: CASSQGTGGEQYF.

J is TRBJ2-4 and V is TRBV19, with 7 bases fitting TRBD1. This CDR3 comprises 12 residues. V trimming: 4 bases; J trimming: 7 bases; junction bases outside the gene matches: 1. The V gene's germline CDR1 is LNHDA and CDR2 SQIVND (reference sequence). CDR3 loop: CASSRDSNIQYF. The CDR3 DNA reads TGTGCCAGTAGTAGGGACAGCAACATTCAGTACTTC.

The rearrangement links TRBV11-2 to TRBJ1-4; D may be TRBD1 (6 bases). The germline V gene has CDR1 SGHAT and CDR2 FQNNGV. With 1 base removed from V and 8 bases from J, the gap between germline ends came to 17 bases. CDR3 length: 16 residues. The CDR3 DNA is TGTGCCAGCAGCTTAGTTGGGGGGGCCTTAGAGGAAAAACTGTTTTTT. Its translation: CASSLVGGALEEKLFF. The variable domain in full, with the rest retrieved from reference TRBV11-2 and TRBJ1-4, is EAGVAQSPRYKIIEKRQSVAFWCNPISGHATLYWYQQILGQGPKLLIQFQNNGVVDDSQLPKDRFSAERLKGVDSTLKIQPAKLEDSAVYLCASSLVGGALEEKLFFGSGTQLSVL.

Notes on this clone: The same CDR3 can be traced to other DNA sequences in this sample. The rearrangement joins TRBV29-1 to TRBJ2-3; no firm D call. Trimming left V 3 bases short and J 2 bases short, with 0 bases between. CDR3 length: 10 residues. Germline V gene data show CDR1 as SQVTM and CDR2 as ANQGSEA. CDR3 amino acids: CSVDTDTQYF. The CDR3 DNA sequence: TGCAGCGTTGACACAGATACGCAGTATTTT.

The J gene is TRBJ1-2, the V gene TRBV18; weak D call: TRBD1 (6 bases). This CDR3 has 15 residues. V lost 1 base to trimming and J lost 7 bases, with 16 bases between them. Germline V lookup: CDR1 KGHSH, CDR2 LQKENI. CDR3 DNA: TGTGCCAGCTCACCACAACAGGGATACGAAAGTGGCTACACCTTC. It encodes CASSPQQGYESGYTF.

The CDR3 bases are TGCGCCAGCAGCCTGGGACAAGTAAGGGCCGATGAGCAGTTCTTC. Translation gives CASSLGQVRADEQFF. V and J are TRBV5-1 and TRBJ2-1, with a possible D match to TRBD1 (6 bases). The CDR3 loop spans 15 amino acids. Trimming removed 4 bases from V and 8 bases from J, with 19 bases in between. The germline V gene has CDR1 SGHRS and CDR2 YFSETQ.

The J gene is TRBJ1-1, the V gene TRBV27, with a tentative D call TRBD1 (5 bases). V lost 2 bases to trimming and J lost 1 base, with 14 bases between them. The CDR3 loop spans 16 amino acids. Germline-derived CDR1 and CDR2 are MNHEY and SMNVEV (reference sequence). In DNA form, the CDR3 reads TGTGCCAGCAGTTTACTGGGCAGGGTGGCGAACACTGAAGCTTTCTTT. Translated, it gives CASSLLGRVANTEAFF.

The chain combines TRBV19 with TRBJ1-5, with D tentatively TRBD1 (6 bases). Trimming removed 5 bases at V and 6 bases at J, with 14 bases between. Germline-derived CDR1 and CDR2 are LNHDA and SQIVND (reference sequence). This CDR3 is 14 amino acids long. In nucleotides, the CDR3 is TGTGCCAGTAGTGACGGACAGACGATTCAGCCCCAGCATTTT. Amino acids: CASSDGQTIQPQHF.

Regarding this clone: In the same sample, other DNA sequences code for this CDR3. The chain combines TRBV5-1 with TRBJ2-5; D is possibly TRBD1 (6 bases). The germline V gene encodes CDR1 SGHRS and CDR2 YFSETQ. V dropped 4 bases and J dropped 2 bases, with 12 bases sitting between them. There are 14 residues in the CDR3. CDR3 residues: CASSGGRGQETQYF. CDR3 sequence (DNA): TGCGCCAGCAGCGGGGGCCGGGGACAAGAGACCCAGTACTTC.